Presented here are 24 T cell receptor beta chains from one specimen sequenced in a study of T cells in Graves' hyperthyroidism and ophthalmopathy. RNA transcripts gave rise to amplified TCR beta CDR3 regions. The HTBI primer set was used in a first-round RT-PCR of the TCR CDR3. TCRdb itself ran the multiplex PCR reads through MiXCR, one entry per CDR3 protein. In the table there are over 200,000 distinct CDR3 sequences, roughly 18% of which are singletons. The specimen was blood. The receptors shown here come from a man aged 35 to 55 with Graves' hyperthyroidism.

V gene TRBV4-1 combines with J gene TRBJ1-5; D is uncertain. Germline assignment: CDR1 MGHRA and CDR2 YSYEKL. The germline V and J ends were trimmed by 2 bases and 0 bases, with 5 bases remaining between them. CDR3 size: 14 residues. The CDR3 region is CASSQWYSNQPQHF. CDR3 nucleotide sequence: TGCGCCAGCAGCCAATGGTATAGCAATCAGCCCCAGCATTTT.

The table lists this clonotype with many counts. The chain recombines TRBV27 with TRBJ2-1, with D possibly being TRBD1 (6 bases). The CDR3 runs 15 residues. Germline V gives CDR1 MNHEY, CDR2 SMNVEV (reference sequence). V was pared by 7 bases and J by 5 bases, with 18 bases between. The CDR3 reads CASNGQSFPNNEQFF. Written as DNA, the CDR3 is TGTGCCAGCAACGGACAGTCTTTTCCTAACAATGAGCAGTTCTTC.

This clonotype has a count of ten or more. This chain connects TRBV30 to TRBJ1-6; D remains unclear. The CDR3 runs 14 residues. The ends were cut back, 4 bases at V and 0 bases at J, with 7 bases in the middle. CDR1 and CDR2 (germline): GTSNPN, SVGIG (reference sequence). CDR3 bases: TGTGCCTGGATGTTGACCTCCTATAATTCACCCCTCCACTTT. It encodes CAWMLTSYNSPLHF.

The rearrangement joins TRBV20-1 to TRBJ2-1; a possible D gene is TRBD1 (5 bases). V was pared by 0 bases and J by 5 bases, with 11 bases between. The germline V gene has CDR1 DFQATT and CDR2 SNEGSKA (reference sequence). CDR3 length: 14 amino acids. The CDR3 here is CSARDSGFDNEQFF. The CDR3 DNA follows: TGCAGTGCTAGAGACTCAGGGTTTGACAATGAGCAGTTCTTC.

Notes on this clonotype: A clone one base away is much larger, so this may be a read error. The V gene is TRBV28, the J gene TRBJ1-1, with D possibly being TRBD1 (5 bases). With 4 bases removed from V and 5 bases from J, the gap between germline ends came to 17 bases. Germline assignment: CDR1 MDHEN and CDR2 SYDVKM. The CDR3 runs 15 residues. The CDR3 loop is CASSSFLWGGTEAFF. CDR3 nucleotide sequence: TGTGCCAGCAGTTCATTCCTGTGGGGGGGAACTGAAGCTTTCTTT. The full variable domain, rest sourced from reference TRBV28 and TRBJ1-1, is DVKVTQSSRYLVKRTGEKVFLECVQDMDHENMFWYRQDPGLGLRLIYFSYDVKMKEKGDIPEGYSVSREKKERFSLILESASTNQTSMYLCASSSFLWGGTEAFFGQGTRLTVV.

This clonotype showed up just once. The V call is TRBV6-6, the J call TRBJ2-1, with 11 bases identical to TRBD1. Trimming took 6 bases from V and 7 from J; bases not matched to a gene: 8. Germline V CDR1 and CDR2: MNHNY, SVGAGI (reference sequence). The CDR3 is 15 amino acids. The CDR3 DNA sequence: TGTGCCAGCAGGCGGACAGGGGGCGCTTATAATGAGCAGTTCTTC. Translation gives CASRRTGGAYNEQFF.

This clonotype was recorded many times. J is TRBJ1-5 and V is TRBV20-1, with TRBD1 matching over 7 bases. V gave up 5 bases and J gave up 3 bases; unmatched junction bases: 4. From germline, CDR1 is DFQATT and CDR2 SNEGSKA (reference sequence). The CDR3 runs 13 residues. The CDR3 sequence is CSASTGNNQPQHF. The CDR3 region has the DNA TGCAGTGCTTCGACAGGGAACAATCAGCCCCAGCATTTT.

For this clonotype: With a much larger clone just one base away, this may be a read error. The CDR3 nucleotides are TGTGCCAGCGCCACGGCTAGCGGCAATGAGCGGTTCTTC. Translation gives CASATASGNERFF. The chain joins TRBV7-9 to TRBJ2-1; 7 bases align to TRBD2. Germline V CDR1 and CDR2: SEHNR, FQNEAQ (reference sequence). The CDR3 is 13 amino acids.

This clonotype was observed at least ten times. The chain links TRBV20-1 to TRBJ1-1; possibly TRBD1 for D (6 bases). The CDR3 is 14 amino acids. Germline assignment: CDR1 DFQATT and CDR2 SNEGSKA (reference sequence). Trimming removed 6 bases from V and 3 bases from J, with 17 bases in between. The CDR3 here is CSAETGRGDTEAFF. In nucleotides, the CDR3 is TGCAGTGCAGAGACGGGTAGGGGGGACACTGAAGCTTTCTTT.

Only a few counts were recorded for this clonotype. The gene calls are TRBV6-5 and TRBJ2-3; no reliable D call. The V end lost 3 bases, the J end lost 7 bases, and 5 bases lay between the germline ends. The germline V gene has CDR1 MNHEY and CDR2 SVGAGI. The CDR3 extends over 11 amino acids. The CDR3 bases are TGTGCCAGCAGTTATAGACATACGCAGTATTTT. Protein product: CASSYRHTQYF.

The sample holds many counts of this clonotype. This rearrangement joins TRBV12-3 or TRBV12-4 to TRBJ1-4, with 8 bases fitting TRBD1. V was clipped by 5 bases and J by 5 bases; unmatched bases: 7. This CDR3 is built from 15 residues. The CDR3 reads CASSETGGKNEKLFF. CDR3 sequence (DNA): TGTGCCAGCAGTGAAACAGGGGGAAAAAATGAAAAACTGTTTTTT.

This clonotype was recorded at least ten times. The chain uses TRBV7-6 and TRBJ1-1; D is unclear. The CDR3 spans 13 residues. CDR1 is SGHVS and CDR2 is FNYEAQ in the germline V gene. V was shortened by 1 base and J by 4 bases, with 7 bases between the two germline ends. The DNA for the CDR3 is TGTGCCAGCAGCTTAGAAAAGGGCACTGAAGCTTTCTTT. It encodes CASSLEKGTEAFF.

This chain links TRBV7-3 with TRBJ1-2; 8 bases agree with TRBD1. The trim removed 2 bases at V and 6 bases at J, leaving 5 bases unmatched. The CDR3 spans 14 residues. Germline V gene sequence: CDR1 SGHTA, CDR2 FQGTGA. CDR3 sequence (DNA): TGTGCCAGCAGCTTAGGCGTGACAGGGGATGGCTACACCTTC. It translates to CASSLGVTGDGYTF.

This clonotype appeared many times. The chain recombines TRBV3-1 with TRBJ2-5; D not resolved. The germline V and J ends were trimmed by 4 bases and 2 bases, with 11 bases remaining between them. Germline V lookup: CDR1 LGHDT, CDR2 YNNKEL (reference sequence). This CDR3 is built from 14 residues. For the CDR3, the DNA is TGTGCCAGCAGCCCACTCTTGGGACAAGAGACCCAGTACTTC. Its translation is CASSPLLGQETQYF.

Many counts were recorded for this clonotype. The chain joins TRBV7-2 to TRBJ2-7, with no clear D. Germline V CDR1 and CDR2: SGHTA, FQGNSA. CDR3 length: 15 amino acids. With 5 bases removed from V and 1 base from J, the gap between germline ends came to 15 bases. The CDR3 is CASSPNNAQSYEQYF. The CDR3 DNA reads TGTGCCAGCAGCCCCAACAACGCCCAGTCCTACGAGCAGTACTTC. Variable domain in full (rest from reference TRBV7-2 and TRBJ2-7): GAGVSQSPSNKVTEKGKDVELRCDPISGHTALYWYRQSLGQGLEFLIYFQGNSAPDKSGLPSDRFSAERTGGSVSTLTIQRTQQEDSAVYLCASSPNNAQSYEQYFGPGTRLTVT.

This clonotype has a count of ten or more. The chain's CDR3 is CAISEREGWYEQYF. The CDR3 coding sequence is TGTGCCATCAGTGAGCGAGAGGGGTGGTACGAGCAGTACTTC. The V gene is TRBV10-3, the J gene TRBJ2-7; D may correspond to TRBD1 or TRBD2 (5 bases each). The CDR3 has 14 residues. Germline V gene sequence: CDR1 ENHRY, CDR2 SYGVKD. V lost 2 bases, J lost 4 bases, and 12 bases lay in between.

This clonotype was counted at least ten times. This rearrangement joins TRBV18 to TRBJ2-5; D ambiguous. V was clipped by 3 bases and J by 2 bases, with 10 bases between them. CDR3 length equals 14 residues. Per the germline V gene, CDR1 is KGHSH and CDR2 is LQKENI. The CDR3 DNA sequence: TGTGCCAGCTCACCTCGTCTACAGCAAGAGACCCAGTACTTC. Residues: CASSPRLQQETQYF.

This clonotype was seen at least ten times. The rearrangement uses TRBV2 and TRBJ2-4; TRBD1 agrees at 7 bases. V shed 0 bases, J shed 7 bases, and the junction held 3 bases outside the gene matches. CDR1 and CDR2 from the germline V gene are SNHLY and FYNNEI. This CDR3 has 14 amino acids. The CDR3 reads CASSEAGGVNIQYF. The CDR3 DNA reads TGTGCCAGCAGTGAAGCAGGGGGCGTGAACATTCAGTACTTC.

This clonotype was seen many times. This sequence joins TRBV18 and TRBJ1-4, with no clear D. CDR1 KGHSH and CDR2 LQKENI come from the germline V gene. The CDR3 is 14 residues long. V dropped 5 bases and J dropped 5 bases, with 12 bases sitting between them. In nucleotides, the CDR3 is TGTGCCAGCTCAGATGACTTCAGCAATGAAAAACTGTTTTTT. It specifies CASSDDFSNEKLFF.

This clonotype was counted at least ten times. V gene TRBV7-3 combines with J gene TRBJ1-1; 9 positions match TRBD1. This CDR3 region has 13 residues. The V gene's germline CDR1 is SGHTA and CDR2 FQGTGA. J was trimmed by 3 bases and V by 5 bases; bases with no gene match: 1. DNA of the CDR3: TGTGCCAGCAGCCGGACAGGGGACACTGAAGCTTTCTTT. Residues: CASSRTGDTEAFF. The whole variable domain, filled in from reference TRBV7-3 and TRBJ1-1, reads GAGVSQTPSNKVTEKGKYVELRCDPISGHTALYWYRQSLGQGPEFLIYFQGTGAADDSGLPNDRFFAVRPEGSVSTLKIQRTERGDSAVYLCASSRTGDTEAFFGQGTRLTVV.

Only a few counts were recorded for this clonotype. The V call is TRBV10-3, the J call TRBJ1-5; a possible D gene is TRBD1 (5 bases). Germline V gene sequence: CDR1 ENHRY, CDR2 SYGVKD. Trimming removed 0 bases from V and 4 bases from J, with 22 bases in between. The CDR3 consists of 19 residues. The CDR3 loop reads CAISESGSGSLSWNQPQHF. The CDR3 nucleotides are TGTGCCATCAGTGAGTCGGGGTCAGGGAGCCTCTCCTGGAATCAGCCCCAGCATTTT.

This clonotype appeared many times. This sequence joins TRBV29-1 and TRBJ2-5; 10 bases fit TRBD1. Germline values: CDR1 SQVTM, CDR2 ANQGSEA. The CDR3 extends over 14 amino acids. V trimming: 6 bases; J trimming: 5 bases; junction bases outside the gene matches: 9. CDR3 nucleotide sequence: TGCAGCGTGAGGGGGACAGGGGTTAGTGAGACCCAGTACTTC. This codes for CSVRGTGVSETQYF. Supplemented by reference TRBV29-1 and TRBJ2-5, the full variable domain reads SAVISQKPSRDICQRGTSLTIQCQVDSQVTMMFWYRQQPGQSLTLIATANQGSEATYESGFVIDKFPISRPNLTFSTLTVSNMSPEDSSIYLCSVRGTGVSETQYFGPGTRLLVL.

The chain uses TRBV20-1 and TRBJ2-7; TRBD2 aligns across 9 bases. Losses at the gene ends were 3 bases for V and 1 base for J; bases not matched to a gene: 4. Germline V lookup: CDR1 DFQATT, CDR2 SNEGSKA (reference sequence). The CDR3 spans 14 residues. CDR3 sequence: CSASSAGGSYEQYF. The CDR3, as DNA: TGCAGTGCTAGCTCAGCGGGGGGTTCCTACGAGCAGTACTTC.

The CDR3 DNA follows: TGTGCCAGCAGCTTTTCGGGTGATGAGACCCAGTACTTC. Residues: CASSFSGDETQYF. The rearrangement joins TRBV7-3 to TRBJ2-5; unclear D gene. This CDR3 has 13 residues. The germline V gene has CDR1 SGHTA and CDR2 FQGTGA. V lost 3 bases, J lost 5 bases, and 10 bases lay in between.